The clone carrying this T cell receptor beta chain was recorded only once. This sample was taken from a study of CD8 T cells in Susac syndrome. About the study: Clinically active disease was present in over 5 of the sequenced Susac syndrome patients. Roughly 8 of these patients were in remission.

When the RNA was reverse transcribed, random hexamers were used with an input of roughly 0.5 to 1 ug. TCRdb itself ran the immunoSEQ multiplex PCR reads through MiXCR, one entry per CDR3 protein. The table records under 95,000 distinct CDR3 sequences, just under 95% of them present only once. V was trimmed by 6 bases and J by 9 bases, leaving 21 bases between them. Germline V gene data show CDR1 as LNHNV and CDR2 as YYDKDF (reference sequence). The CDR3 loop spans 14 amino acids. Isolation of CD8+ and CD4+ T cells was performed negatively, whereas enrichment of TEMRA cells was done by FACS. The V gene is TRBV15, the J gene TRBJ2-7; tentative D call: TRBD2 (6 bases). Sequencing input: CD8+ T cells from PBMCs. This receptor was identified in a human donor with Susac syndrome. CDR3 protein: CATRPGGLPLRQYF. The CDR3 DNA follows: TGTGCCACCAGGCCCGGGGGATTGCCTCTGCGGCAGTACTTC.